A single sample gave rise to the 15 T cell receptor beta chains below, sequenced in a study of beta chain features in type 1 diabetes. Study outcomes and limitations: Researchers report that Type 1 diabetes patients had moderately but significantly shorter TCRB CDR3s across all four CD4+ subsets.

The authors reverse transcribed all of the isolated RNA, so sequencing captured expressed TCRB transcripts. The table came from immunoSEQ multiplex PCR; TCRdb's copy has only in-frame clones and leaves some out. Of 280,000 or so clones detected, over 14% appear once; the ten largest clones hold 0.015% to 0.017%. Antigen specificity for these receptors is unknown. Sequenced material: naive CD4+ T cells from blood. The receptor source for this set is a man aged 18 to 30 with type 1 diabetes.

This clone came up a few times. The V call is TRBV6-6, the J call TRBJ2-3; D possibly corresponds to TRBD2 (6 bases). The CDR3 extends over 12 amino acids. With 6 bases removed from V and 5 bases from J, the gap between germline ends came to 9 bases. Germline values: CDR1 MNHNY, CDR2 SVGAGI (reference sequence). The CDR3 here is CASSPGEDTQYF. The CDR3 DNA sequence: TGTGCCAGCAGCCCGGGGGAAGATACGCAGTATTTT.

The rearrangement links TRBV29-1 to TRBJ2-7; 9 bases are shared with TRBD1. V shed 5 bases and J 4 bases; nucleotides not matched to a gene: 12. The CDR3 contains 15 residues. CDR1 and CDR2 from the germline V gene are SQVTM and ANQGSEA. CDR3 sequence: CSVRFRDREPYEQYF. In DNA form, the CDR3 reads TGCAGCGTTCGATTCCGGGACAGGGAACCTTACGAGCAGTACTTC.

This chain connects TRBV29-1 to TRBJ1-1; D unresolved. Germline V gene sequence: CDR1 SQVTM, CDR2 ANQGSEA. Trimming stripped 4 bases from V and 0 bases from J, with 9 bases between. The CDR3 runs 13 residues. DNA for the CDR3: TGCAGCGTTGCGGGAAAGATGAACACTGAAGCTTTCTTT. Amino acid sequence: CSVAGKMNTEAFF.

This chain uses TRBV27 with TRBJ1-6, with 7 nucleotides matching TRBD1. Germline assignment: CDR1 MNHEY and CDR2 SMNVEV (reference sequence). The CDR3 is 15 amino acids. V dropped 5 bases and J dropped 4; count of bases not matched to a gene: 5. CDR3 protein: CASSPGTAYNSPLHF. CDR3 nucleotide sequence: TGTGCCAGCAGTCCCGGGACAGCTTATAATTCACCCCTCCACTTT.

Only a few counts were recorded for this clone. The chain couples TRBV30 to TRBJ2-5; the D gene is possibly TRBD2 (5 bases). The CDR3 is made up of 13 amino acids. CDR1 and CDR2 from the germline V gene are GTSNPN and SVGIG (reference sequence). Deletions cut 2 bases from V and 2 bases from J, with 9 bases between. The CDR3 DNA sequence: TGTGCCTGGAGTCATGGGGAGCAAGAGACCCAGTACTTC. It encodes CAWSHGEQETQYF.

This chain joins TRBV29-1 and TRBJ1-1; possible D gene TRBD1, 5 bases. Deletions cut 4 bases from V and 0 bases from J, with 6 bases between. The CDR3 is made up of 12 amino acids. The germline V gene has CDR1 SQVTM and CDR2 ANQGSEA. The DNA of the CDR3 is TGCAGCGTTGGACAGTTGAACACTGAAGCTTTCTTT. Translated: CSVGQLNTEAFF.

The chain has TRBV7-9 and TRBJ2-3; D gene uncertain. CDR3 size: 13 residues. Germline CDR1 SEHNR, CDR2 FQNEAQ (reference sequence). The V end lost 3 bases, the J end lost 2 bases, and 6 bases lay between the germline ends. In nucleotides, the CDR3 is TGTGCCAGCAGCTTTGCGATCACAGATACGCAGTATTTT. It codes for CASSFAITDTQYF. Full variable domain (missing parts from reference TRBV7-9 and TRBJ2-3): DTGVSQNPRHKITKRGQNVTFRCDPISEHNRLYWYRQTLGQGPEFLTYFQNEAQLEKSRLLSDRFSAERPKGSFSTLEIQRTEQGDSAMYLCASSFAITDTQYFGPGTRLTVL.

The chain recombines TRBV6-5 with TRBJ2-5; 9 bases are a match to TRBD1. Looked up from germline, CDR1 is MNHEY and CDR2 is SVGAGI. CDR3 length equals 15 residues. V lost 2 bases, J lost 5 bases, and 6 bases stayed unmatched. CDR3 DNA: TGTGCCAGCAGTTACCCCGGGACAGGGCTTGAGACCCAGTACTTC. This sequence encodes CASSYPGTGLETQYF.

The sample holds a few counts of this clone. Here the CDR3 reads CASSLTGMRNTEAFF. CDR3 sequence (DNA): TGTGCCAGCAGTCTAACAGGGATGCGGAACACTGAAGCTTTCTTT. The rearrangement uses TRBV7-2 and TRBJ1-1; a possible D gene is TRBD1 (6 bases). This CDR3 has 15 residues. V was cut by 6 bases and J by 1 base, with 15 bases left in between. Germline loops: CDR1 SGHTA, CDR2 FQGNSA.

The chain uses TRBV7-9 and TRBJ2-5; 7 bases align to TRBD1. V dropped 8 bases and J dropped 6; count of bases not matched to a gene: 18. Per the germline V gene, CDR1 is SEHNR and CDR2 is FQNEAQ (reference sequence). The CDR3 loop spans 16 amino acids. This chain's CDR3 is CASADKGAKGKKTQYF. DNA for the CDR3: TGTGCCAGCGCCGATAAGGGGGCGAAGGGTAAAAAGACCCAGTACTTC.

This clone turned up a few times. The rearrangement uses TRBV30 and TRBJ1-1, with 10 nucleotides matching TRBD1. CDR3 length: 15 residues. Germline assignment: CDR1 GTSNPN and CDR2 SVGIG (reference sequence). J gave up 4 bases and V 4 bases, and 9 bases lay outside the gene matches. The CDR3 DNA sequence: TGTGCCTGGAACCGACAGGGGGCAGGGGCCACTGAAGCTTTCTTT. Encoded protein: CAWNRQGAGATEAFF.

This clone has a handful of counts. The DNA of the CDR3 is TGTGCCACCGAGACTAGCGGGGGACCAGATACGCAGTATTTT. Its translation: CATETSGGPDTQYF. This sequence joins TRBV10-3 and TRBJ2-3; TRBD2 matches 12 bases. This CDR3 is built from 14 residues. V lost 10 bases to trimming and J lost 4 bases; unmatched junction nucleotides: 6. In germline, CDR1 is ENHRY, CDR2 SYGVKD.

The V call is TRBV28, the J call TRBJ2-7; 13 nucleotides match TRBD2. This CDR3 comprises 14 residues. V was clipped by 7 bases and J by 5 bases; unmatched bases: 5. The germline gives CDR1 MDHEN, CDR2 SYDVKM. CDR3: CASKLAGGNHEQYF. The CDR3 nucleotides are TGTGCCAGCAAACTAGCGGGAGGGAACCACGAGCAGTACTTC.

This clone showed up just a few times. The rearrangement joins TRBV23-1 to TRBJ1-1; 8 bases agree with TRBD1. TRBV23-1 is labeled an ORF, and its function is uncertain. This CDR3 region has 20 residues. V dropped 2 bases and J dropped 1; count of bases not matched to a gene: 18. As DNA, the CDR3 is TGCGCCAGCAGTCAAACCCCATTGGCAGGGGGCGATTTAAGGAACACTGAAGCTTTCTTT. Its translation is CASSQTPLAGGDLRNTEAFF.

This chain connects TRBV30 to TRBJ1-5; the match to TRBD1 covers 7 bases. V lost 5 bases and J lost 3; bases outside the gene matches: 4. The CDR3 sequence is 13 residues long. CDR1 is GTSNPN, CDR2 SVGIG, per germline (reference sequence). CDR3 residues: CAWGGQVNQPQHF. CDR3 nucleotides: TGTGCCTGGGGCGGACAGGTCAATCAGCCCCAGCATTTT.